This is a list of T cell receptor beta chains from one sample in a study of blood T cell repertoires in COVID-19. The data were produced by immunoSEQ multiplex PCR, yet TCRdb's version contains in-frame clones alone and is incomplete. Altogether roughly 300,000 clones are present, just over 85% being singletons, with the ten largest covering over 3.5%. The sample consisted of PBMCs or T cells enriched from blood (not recorded which). The receptor source for this set is a young man who had recovered from COVID-19. CDR3s include the opening cysteine and the closing phenylalanine or tryptophan. The D gene is left open where the match is weak. Clone size is given for some rows only: seen once, a few or many times, or a class if the clone is expanded.

D gene: -; J gene: TRBJ1-1; V gene: TRBV7-6; clone size: -; CDR3 DNA: TGTGCCAGCAGCCCCCAGTATTACACTGAAGCTTTCTTT; CDR3 protein: CASSPQYYTEAFF
D gene: -; J gene: TRBJ1-1; V gene: TRBV27; clone size: -; CDR3 DNA: TGTGCCAGCAAAACGGCGGCGCTTGGAGCTTTCTTT; CDR3 protein: CASKTAALGAFF
D gene: TRBD1; J gene: TRBJ2-5; V gene: TRBV5-1; clone size: -; CDR3 DNA: TGCGCCAGCAGCTCCGGCGACAGGGATCTAGAGACCCAGTACTTC; CDR3 protein: CASSSGDRDLETQYF
D gene: TRBD2; J gene: TRBJ2-1; V gene: TRBV7-9; clone size: -; CDR3 DNA: TGTGCCAGCAGCCAGAGGGTAGCGGGGAGCAATGAGCAGTTCTTC; CDR3 protein: CASSQRVAGSNEQFF
D gene: TRBD2; J gene: TRBJ2-6; V gene: TRBV6-6; clone size: -; CDR3 DNA: TGTGCCAGCAGCCGAGCGGGGCCCTACTCTGGGGCCAACGTCCTGACTTTC; CDR3 protein: CASSRAGPYSGANVLTF
D gene: -; J gene: TRBJ2-7; V gene: TRBV5-6; clone size: -; CDR3 DNA: TGTGCCAGCAGCTTGGCGATAGGTCGGGGAACTTACGAGCAGTACTTC; CDR3 protein: CASSLAIGRGTYEQYF
D gene: TRBD1; J gene: TRBJ1-1; V gene: TRBV5-6; clone size: -; CDR3 DNA: TGTGCCAGCAGCTTCGACAGGGTGTCATCGGAAGCTTTCTTT; CDR3 protein: CASSFDRVSSEAFF
D gene: -; J gene: TRBJ2-5; V gene: TRBV5-1; clone size: -; CDR3 DNA: TGCGCCAGCAGCTTCGGGGAGACCCAGTACTTC; CDR3 protein: CASSFGETQYF
D gene: -; J gene: TRBJ1-1; V gene: TRBV30; clone size: -; CDR3 DNA: TGTGCCTGGACCACCTCGGGTGAAGCTTTCTTT; CDR3 protein: CAWTTSGEAFF
D gene: -; J gene: TRBJ1-6; V gene: TRBV28; clone size: once; CDR3 DNA: TGTGCCAGCAGTCACAGTTCCCTCTCCCAGTCCTATAATTCACCCCTCCACTTT; CDR3 protein: CASSHSSLSQSYNSPLHF
D gene: TRBD1; J gene: TRBJ2-2; V gene: TRBV6-6; clone size: -; CDR3 DNA: TGTGCCAGCAGTCAAAACGGACAGGGGCCCTACACCGGGGAGCTGTTTTTT; CDR3 protein: CASSQNGQGPYTGELFF
D gene: -; J gene: TRBJ2-6; V gene: TRBV4-1; clone size: -; CDR3 DNA: TGCGCCAGCAGCCAGTCGACAGCCAACTCTGGGGCCAACGTCCTGACTTTC; CDR3 protein: CASSQSTANSGANVLTF
D gene: -; J gene: TRBJ1-3; V gene: TRBV19; clone size: -; CDR3 DNA: TGTGCCAGTAGTGGGGGGTTCCGTCTCTCTGGAAACACCATATATTTT; CDR3 protein: CASSGGFRLSGNTIYF
D gene: TRBD2; J gene: TRBJ2-1; V gene: TRBV5-8; clone size: -; CDR3 DNA: TGTGCCAGCAGCTTGGGGGGAGGACTAGAAATATATGAGCAGTTCTTC; CDR3 protein: CASSLGGGLEIYEQFF
D gene: TRBD2; J gene: TRBJ2-2; V gene: TRBV7-2; clone size: -; CDR3 DNA: TGTGCCAGCAGCTTCACTAGCGCTAGCACCGGGGAGCTGTTTTTT; CDR3 protein: CASSFTSASTGELFF
D gene: TRBD1; J gene: TRBJ2-1; V gene: TRBV7-2; clone size: -; CDR3 DNA: TGTGCCAGCAGCTTAGTCCCCTCCCCAAGACAGGGGGCAATTGAGCAGTTCTTC; CDR3 protein: CASSLVPSPRQGAIEQFF
D gene: TRBD2; J gene: TRBJ2-1; V gene: TRBV7-9; clone size: medium-sized; CDR3 DNA: TGTGCCAGCAGCCCTCGACTAGCGGGGGGGAAGCAGTTCTTC; CDR3 protein: CASSPRLAGGKQFF
D gene: -; J gene: TRBJ2-2; V gene: TRBV18; clone size: -; CDR3 DNA: TGTGCCAGCTCACCCCAGGAGACAGTTTACACCGGGGAGCTGTTTTTT; CDR3 protein: CASSPQETVYTGELFF
D gene: -; J gene: TRBJ2-3; V gene: TRBV4-1; clone size: -; CDR3 DNA: TGCGCCAGCAGCCAGACAATAGCGGATAGCACAGATACGCAGTATTTT; CDR3 protein: CASSQTIADSTDTQYF
D gene: -; J gene: TRBJ2-1; V gene: TRBV9; clone size: -; CDR3 DNA: TGTGCCAGCAGCGGCTTAATCCGGGTCTCTGACTACAATGAGCAGTTCTTC; CDR3 protein: CASSGLIRVSDYNEQFF
D gene: TRBD1; J gene: TRBJ1-1; V gene: TRBV18; clone size: -; CDR3 DNA: TGTGCCAGCTCAATTCAGTACGGGACAGGCCTCACTGAAGCTTTCTTT; CDR3 protein: CASSIQYGTGLTEAFF
D gene: TRBD2; J gene: TRBJ2-2; V gene: TRBV5-4; clone size: -; CDR3 DNA: TGTGCCAGCAGCCCGGGGGGACTAGCGGGAAAAAGGACCGGGGAGCTGTTTTTT; CDR3 protein: CASSPGGLAGKRTGELFF
D gene: -; J gene: TRBJ1-5; V gene: TRBV2; clone size: -; CDR3 DNA: TGTGCCAGCAGGGACAGCTATAGCAATCAGCCCCAGCATTTT; CDR3 protein: CASRDSYSNQPQHF
D gene: TRBD1; J gene: TRBJ1-1; V gene: TRBV5-1; clone size: -; CDR3 DNA: TGCGCCAGCAGCTTGGGTAGGGGACAGTATGAAGCTTTCTTT; CDR3 protein: CASSLGRGQYEAFF
D gene: -; J gene: TRBJ1-6; V gene: TRBV5-6; clone size: -; CDR3 DNA: TGTGCCAGCAGCTTGAGCCAGGGTAGGGATAATTCACCCCTCCACTTT; CDR3 protein: CASSLSQGRDNSPLHF
D gene: -; J gene: TRBJ2-1; V gene: TRBV3-1/TRBV3-2; clone size: -; CDR3 DNA: TGTGCCAGCAGCCTTGGGCTACAGAGCTCCTACAATGAGCAGTTCTTC; CDR3 protein: CASSLGLQSSYNEQFF
D gene: TRBD2; J gene: TRBJ2-2; V gene: TRBV4-2; clone size: -; CDR3 DNA: TGTGCCAGCAGCCAAGATCGGGGGGGTCGCGGGGAGCTGTTTTTT; CDR3 protein: CASSQDRGGRGELFF
D gene: -; J gene: TRBJ1-1; V gene: TRBV13; clone size: -; CDR3 DNA: TGTGCCAGCAGCTATGGGGCGAACACTGAAGCTTTCTTT; CDR3 protein: CASSYGANTEAFF
D gene: TRBD1; J gene: TRBJ2-7; V gene: TRBV25-1; clone size: -; CDR3 DNA: TGTGCCAGCAGTCAAACGGACAGGGGGCGGCTCGAGCAGTACTTC; CDR3 protein: CASSQTDRGRLEQYF
D gene: TRBD2; J gene: TRBJ2-7; V gene: TRBV3-1/TRBV3-2; clone size: -; CDR3 DNA: TGTGCCAGCAGCCACTTAGCGGGAATCCTCTACGAGCAGTACTTC; CDR3 protein: CASSHLAGILYEQYF
D gene: -; J gene: TRBJ1-1; V gene: TRBV29-1; clone size: -; CDR3 DNA: TGCAGCGTTGCCACCCCGGGTATGGACACTGAAGCTTTCTTT; CDR3 protein: CSVATPGMDTEAFF